This T cell receptor beta chain is drawn from a study of blood T cell repertoires in COVID-19. About the study: Specimens from acute and convalescent COVID-19 originated in the United States, Italy and Spain. T cells, B-cell-depleted T cells, or PBMCs provided the cDNA or gDNA that served as material.

As handled by the study authors: Using reference gene primer amplification, nucleated cell counts were estimated. Sequencing used immunoSEQ multiplex PCR; TCRdb keeps in-frame clones, though not all of them. The V and J calls and clone size come from that table; D and trimming were worked out from the DNA. This table holds over 150,000 clones, more than 60% found once. In germline, CDR1 is MNHEY, CDR2 SVGAGI. The V end lost 6 bases, the J end lost 0 bases, and 8 bases lay between the germline ends. The CDR3 is made up of 13 amino acids. The sequence was collected from a man aged 60 to 75 with acute or convalescent COVID-19. Sequencing used peripheral blood. The J gene is TRBJ1-1, the V gene TRBV6-5; no definite D call. The CDR3 reads CASRAEMNTEAFF. The CDR3 DNA sequence: TGTGCCAGCAGGGCCGAAATGAACACTGAAGCTTTCTTT.